Listed here is a single TCR beta chain. Indicated time point: recipient sample about 28 days before transplant, after cytoreduction. Samples: about 28 days before transplant, then days 30, 100 and 180 after. This sample stems from a study of T cell clonotyping in hematopoietic cell transplantation. Here immunoSEQ multiplex PCR was the method, and the copy in TCRdb shows in-frame clones only, minus some. Here the sample spans about 69,000 clones, around 96% being singletons. CDR1 is SNHLY and CDR2 is FYNNEI in the germline V gene. Trimming took off 6 bases at V and 3 bases at J, with 5 bases between the two ends. The CDR3 is 11 residues long.

This TCR was recovered from a woman aged 45-60 years with acute myeloid leukemia. Some clones in this sample may be carry-over from other donors' samples. Source: peripheral blood mononuclear cells, taken before stem cell transplant. The chain employs TRBV2 and TRBJ1-1; D uncertain. DNA for the CDR3: TGTGCCAGCAGCCCCTACACTGAAGCTTTCTTT. Its translation is CASSPYTEAFF.